These 25 T cell receptor beta chains share one sample of origin, sequenced in a study of Tregs in tolerant kidney transplant recipients. Profiling relied on immunoSEQ multiplex PCR, and the TCRdb table lists in-frame clones only, not all of them. The data hold more than 60,000 clones, with 85% to 90% observed a single time. Sequenced material: CD4+ T cells from blood, taken before the transplant. The source of these receptors is a human donor who received a combined kidney and bone marrow transplant.

V usage is TRBV14 and J usage is TRBJ1-5; D call uncertain. Deletions cut 1 base from V and 7 bases from J, with 17 bases between. The CDR3 consists of 16 residues. CDR1 and CDR2 from the germline V gene are SGHDN and FVKESK. Here the CDR3 reads CASSQVCWRARQPQHF. CDR3 in DNA: TGTGCCAGCAGCCAAGTTTGTTGGCGCGCCAGGCAGCCCCAGCATTTT.

This chain links TRBV6-6 with TRBJ2-1; D is possibly TRBD2 (5 bases). The germline V and J ends were trimmed by 4 bases and 6 bases, with 16 bases remaining between them. CDR3 length: 15 amino acids. Looked up from germline, CDR1 is MNHNY and CDR2 is SVGAGI (reference sequence). This chain's CDR3 is CASSSGKGRRNEQFF. The CDR3 DNA follows: TGTGCCAGCAGTTCGGGGAAGGGCCGGCGCAATGAGCAGTTCTTC.

V is TRBV5-8 and J is TRBJ1-1, with D maybe TRBD1 (6 bases). Per germline, CDR1 SGHTS and CDR2 YDEGEE. Trimming stripped 7 bases from V and 1 base from J, with 14 bases between. The CDR3 extends over 14 amino acids. CDR3 protein: CASRRQAPNTEAFF. The DNA of the CDR3 is TGTGCCAGCCGCAGACAGGCGCCGAACACTGAAGCTTTCTTT. The full variable domain, completed using reference TRBV5-8 and TRBJ1-1, is EAGVTQSPTHLIKTRGQQATLRCSPISGHTSVYWYQQALGLGLQFLLWYDEGEERNRGNFPPRFSGRQFPNYSSELNVNALELEDSALYLCASRRQAPNTEAFFGQGTRLTVV.

The chain combines TRBV27 with TRBJ1-2, with no clear D. Germline CDR1 MNHEY, CDR2 SMNVEV (reference sequence). The CDR3 contains 12 residues. The V and J ends lost 10 bases and 10 bases respectively, with 19 bases between them. CDR3 amino acids: CAIQRRLSDYTF. CDR3 in DNA: TGTGCCATCCAGCGTAGGTTATCGGACTACACCTTC.

V usage is TRBV5-8 and J usage is TRBJ2-2; 8 bases fit TRBD1. The CDR3 has 15 amino acids. The junction had 2 bases not matched to a gene; V was cut back by 3 bases and J by 1 base. Germline-derived CDR1 and CDR2 are SGHTS and YDEGEE. For the CDR3, the DNA is TGTGCCAGCAGCTGGGGGACAGGGAACACCGGGGAGCTGTTTTTT. This sequence encodes CASSWGTGNTGELFF.

The chain joins TRBV28 to TRBJ2-2; 7 bases agree with TRBD2. The V gene's germline CDR1 is MDHEN and CDR2 SYDVKM. The ends lost 6 bases at V and 7 bases at J; junction bases unmatched: 11. There are 15 residues in the CDR3. The CDR3, as DNA: TGTGCCAGCAGGTACGGGACTATCCTCGGCGGGGAGCTGTTTTTT. Residues: CASRYGTILGGELFF.

The V call is TRBV28, the J call TRBJ2-2, with D possibly matching TRBD2 (5 bases). Looked up from germline, CDR1 is MDHEN and CDR2 is SYDVKM. The V gene lost 1 base and the J gene lost 1 base, with 7 bases spanning the gap. This CDR3 spans 15 amino acids. The CDR3 DNA follows: TGTGCCAGCAGTTTATCGGCGGGGAACACCGGGGAGCTGTTTTTT. This codes for CASSLSAGNTGELFF.

V is TRBV28 and J is TRBJ1-5; 7 bases fit TRBD1. In germline, CDR1 is MDHEN, CDR2 SYDVKM. V lost 5 bases, J lost 6 bases, and 13 bases stayed unmatched. The CDR3 has 16 amino acids. CDR3 sequence reads: CASSLRQGSFVQPQHF. Written as DNA, the CDR3 is TGTGCCAGCAGTCTAAGACAGGGCAGTTTTGTTCAGCCCCAGCATTTT.

The rearrangement links TRBV5-1 to TRBJ2-1; no reliable D call. Germline V lookup: CDR1 SGHRS, CDR2 YFSETQ. There are 16 residues in the CDR3. V lost 2 bases and J 4 bases, leaving 16 bases between the germline ends. The CDR3 DNA sequence: TGCGCCAGCAGCTTCTCCTTGAGCAGGTTGTACAATGAGCAGTTCTTC. Its protein product is CASSFSLSRLYNEQFF.

The chain joins TRBV5-4 to TRBJ1-5; D unresolved. CDR3 length: 12 amino acids. V lost 4 bases to trimming and J lost 7 bases, with 9 bases between them. Per germline, CDR1 SGHNT and CDR2 YYREEE (reference sequence). For the CDR3, the DNA is TGTGCCAGCAGCATCCCGGGACAGCCCCAGCATTTT. Translation: CASSIPGQPQHF.

V gene TRBV4-2 combines with J gene TRBJ1-5; 8 nucleotides align to TRBD1. Per germline, CDR1 LGHNA and CDR2 YNFKEQ. The V and J ends lost 1 base and 8 bases, in that order; junction bases with no gene match: 4. The length of the CDR3 is 14 residues. This chain's CDR3 is CASSQGGQGKPQHF. The CDR3 DNA is TGTGCCAGCAGCCAAGGTGGACAGGGTAAGCCCCAGCATTTT.

V usage is TRBV4-3 and J usage is TRBJ2-1; 8 bases match TRBD2. The CDR3 runs to 15 residues. J lost 3 bases, V lost 0 bases, and 1 base had no gene match. Germline V CDR1 and CDR2: LGHNA, YSLEER. The CDR3 DNA reads TGCGCCAGCAGCCAAGAAGGGACTAGCTACAATGAGCAGTTCTTC. Translated: CASSQEGTSYNEQFF.

This clone has only a few counts. V is TRBV11-2 and J is TRBJ1-2; no clear D. CDR3 length: 14 residues. The V gene's germline CDR1 is SGHAT and CDR2 FQNNGV. V lost 5 bases and J 1 base, leaving 11 bases between the germline ends. The CDR3 region has the DNA TGTGCCAGCAGCCCGCCGAGGCTTAACTATGGCTACACCTTC. This gives the protein CASSPPRLNYGYTF.

The V call is TRBV28, the J call TRBJ1-2; D possibly corresponds to TRBD1 (5 bases). Trimming took off 6 bases at V and 1 base at J, with 15 bases between the two ends. Germline V gene lookup returns CDR1 MDHEN and CDR2 SYDVKM. This CDR3 has 15 residues. The CDR3 loop is CASSQSPGGNYGYTF. In nucleotides, the CDR3 is TGTGCCAGCAGCCAAAGCCCGGGGGGTAACTATGGCTACACCTTC.

The V gene is TRBV28, the J gene TRBJ2-1, with 10 bases identical to TRBD1. Trimming at V came to 6 bases and at J to 5 bases, leaving 7 bases not matched to a gene. Per germline, CDR1 MDHEN and CDR2 SYDVKM. The CDR3 loop spans 15 amino acids. DNA of the CDR3: TGTGCCAGCAGCCGCCCCGGGACAGGGGACAATGAGCAGTTCTTC. Its protein product is CASSRPGTGDNEQFF.

The chain joins TRBV11-3 to TRBJ2-5; 8 bases match TRBD1. The CDR3 has 17 amino acids. Losses at the gene ends were 5 bases for V and 2 bases for J; bases not matched to a gene: 13. The V gene's germline CDR1 is SGHNT and CDR2 YENEEA. The DNA of the CDR3 is TGTGCCAGCAGCGGAGGGACAGGCAAAGGGGGACAAGAGACCCAGTACTTC. The encoded protein is CASSGGTGKGGQETQYF.

This clone was recorded only once. The chain combines TRBV7-2 with TRBJ2-7; 7 bases agree with TRBD2. Germline CDR1 reads SGHTA; CDR2 reads FQGNSA. V lost 6 bases to trimming and J lost 2 bases; unmatched junction nucleotides: 4. This CDR3 is 13 amino acids long. CDR3 sequence: CASRPSGTYEQYF. The DNA for the CDR3 is TGTGCCAGCAGGCCTAGCGGAACCTACGAGCAGTACTTC.

The rearrangement joins TRBV6-5 to TRBJ2-7; 8 positions agree with TRBD1. The CDR3 contains 15 residues. V lost 2 bases to trimming and J lost 0 bases; unmatched junction nucleotides: 3. Germline CDR1 is MNHEY and CDR2 is SVGAGI. In DNA, the CDR3 is TGTGCCAGCAGTTACGGCGGGACAGGCTCCTACGAGCAGTACTTC. This sequence encodes CASSYGGTGSYEQYF.

The V call is TRBV28, the J call TRBJ1-5; maybe TRBD1 (5 bases). The CDR3 has 14 amino acids. Germline loops: CDR1 MDHEN, CDR2 SYDVKM. Trimming left V 6 bases short and J 6 bases short, with 15 bases between. The CDR3 loop is CASRKGAQFQPQHF. In DNA form, the CDR3 reads TGTGCCAGCAGAAAAGGGGCGCAATTTCAGCCCCAGCATTTT.

The rearrangement links TRBV28 to TRBJ2-7; 10 bases agree with TRBD2. The CDR3 runs 15 residues. The ends lost 5 bases at V and 0 bases at J; junction bases unmatched: 4. Germline loops: CDR1 MDHEN, CDR2 SYDVKM. The CDR3 DNA is TGTGCCAGCAGTACTAGCGGGATGAGCTCCTACGAGCAGTACTTC. It translates to CASSTSGMSSYEQYF.

This rearrangement joins TRBV6-5 to TRBJ2-7, with TRBD1 as a possible D gene (6 bases). The length of the CDR3 is 16 residues. Germline V gene sequence: CDR1 MNHEY, CDR2 SVGAGI. Between the trimmed V and J ends, which lost 0 bases and 4 bases, there was a span of 16 bases. This CDR3 reads CASSYSVEGHLYEQYF. Here the CDR3 DNA reads TGTGCCAGCAGTTACTCCGTTGAGGGACATCTTTACGAGCAGTACTTC.

The rearrangement links TRBV2 to TRBJ2-7, with 8 bases lining up with TRBD1. The CDR3 has 11 residues. Germline lookup yields CDR1 SNHLY and CDR2 FYNNEI. Unmatched junction bases numbered 1, after V lost 7 bases and J lost 5 bases. The CDR3 sequence is CASNRGDEQYF. CDR3 in DNA: TGTGCCAGCAACAGGGGGGACGAGCAGTACTTC.

The CDR3 bases are TGTGCCAGCCGGGAGGTTCCCACCGGGGAGCTGTTTTTT. Its translation is CASREVPTGELFF. V is TRBV11-2 and J is TRBJ2-2; 7 bases map to TRBD2. CDR3 length equals 13 residues. Trimming took 8 bases from V and 4 from J; bases not matched to a gene: 4. The germline V gene has CDR1 SGHAT and CDR2 FQNNGV.

This chain links TRBV28 with TRBJ1-5; no clear D gene. This CDR3 spans 15 amino acids. Trimming left V 7 bases short and J 0 bases short, with 13 bases between. From germline, CDR1 is MDHEN and CDR2 SYDVKM. The CDR3 loop is CASTRGLNSNQPQHF. DNA for the CDR3: TGTGCCAGCACGAGAGGCTTGAATAGCAATCAGCCCCAGCATTTT.

The CDR3 loop is CASSSGDSYEQYF. The CDR3 DNA follows: TGTGCCAGCAGCTCAGGGGACTCCTACGAGCAGTACTTC. The chain carries TRBV28 and TRBJ2-7; D is possibly TRBD1 (6 bases). Trimming left V 6 bases short and J 0 bases short, with 9 bases between. CDR1 is MDHEN and CDR2 is SYDVKM in the germline V gene. CDR3 length: 13 residues.